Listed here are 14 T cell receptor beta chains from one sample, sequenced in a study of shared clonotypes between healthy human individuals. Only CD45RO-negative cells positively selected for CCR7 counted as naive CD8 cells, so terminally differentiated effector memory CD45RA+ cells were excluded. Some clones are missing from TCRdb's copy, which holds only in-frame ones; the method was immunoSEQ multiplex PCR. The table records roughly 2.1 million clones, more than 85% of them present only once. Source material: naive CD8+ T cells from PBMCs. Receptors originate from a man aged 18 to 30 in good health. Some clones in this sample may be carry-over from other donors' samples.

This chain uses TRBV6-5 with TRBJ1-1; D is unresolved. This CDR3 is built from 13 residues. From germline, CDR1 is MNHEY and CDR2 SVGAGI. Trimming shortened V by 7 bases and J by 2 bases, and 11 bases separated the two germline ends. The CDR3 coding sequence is TGTGCCAGCAATAACCCGGGTAACACTGAAGCTTTCTTT. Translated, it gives CASNNPGNTEAFF.

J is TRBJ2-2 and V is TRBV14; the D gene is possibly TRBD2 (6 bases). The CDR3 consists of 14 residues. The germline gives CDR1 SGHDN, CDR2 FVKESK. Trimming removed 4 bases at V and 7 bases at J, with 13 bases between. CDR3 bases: TGTGCCAGCAGCCGGGGACTCAAAGACGGGGAGCTGTTTTTT. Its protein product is CASSRGLKDGELFF.

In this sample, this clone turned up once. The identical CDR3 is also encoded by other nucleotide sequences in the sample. The CDR3 DNA follows: TGTGCCAGCAGCTTGACAGGGTACCAAGAGACCCAGTACTTC. Protein product: CASSLTGYQETQYF. V usage is TRBV7-9 and J usage is TRBJ2-5, with TRBD1 matching over 7 bases. Trimming took 3 bases from V and 0 from J; bases not matched to a gene: 1. The CDR3 runs to 14 residues. Germline V CDR1 and CDR2: SEHNR, FQNEAQ (reference sequence).

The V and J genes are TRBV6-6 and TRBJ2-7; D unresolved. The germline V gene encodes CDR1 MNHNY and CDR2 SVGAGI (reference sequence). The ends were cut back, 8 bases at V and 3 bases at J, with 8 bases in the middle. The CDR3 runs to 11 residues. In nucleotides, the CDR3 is TGTGCCAGCGGAATAAGCTACGAGCAGTACTTC. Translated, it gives CASGISYEQYF.

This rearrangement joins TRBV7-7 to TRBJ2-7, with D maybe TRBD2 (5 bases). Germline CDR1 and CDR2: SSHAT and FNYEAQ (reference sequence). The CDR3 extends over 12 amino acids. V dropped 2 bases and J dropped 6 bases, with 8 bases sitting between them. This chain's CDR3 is CASSLLGGEQYF. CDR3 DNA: TGTGCCAGCAGCTTACTAGGAGGCGAGCAGTACTTC.

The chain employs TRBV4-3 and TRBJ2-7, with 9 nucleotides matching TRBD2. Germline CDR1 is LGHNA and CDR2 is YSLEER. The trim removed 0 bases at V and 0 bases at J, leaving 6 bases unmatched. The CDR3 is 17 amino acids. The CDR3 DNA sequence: TGCGCCAGCAGCCAAGAGTGGGGGCGGGAGGGCTCCTACGAGCAGTACTTC. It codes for CASSQEWGREGSYEQYF.

DNA of the CDR3: TGCGCCAGCAGCCCGGGGACTAGCGGGAGAATCACAGATACGCAGTATTTT. Its translation: CASSPGTSGRITDTQYF. The rearrangement joins TRBV5-1 to TRBJ2-3; TRBD2 agrees at 14 bases. Looked up from germline, CDR1 is SGHRS and CDR2 is YFSETQ. V was pared by 4 bases and J by 2 bases, with 6 bases of the junction left unmatched. The CDR3 extends over 17 amino acids. Full variable domain (remainder filled in from reference TRBV5-1 and TRBJ2-3): KAGVTQTPRYLIKTRGQQVTLSCSPISGHRSVSWYQQTPGQGLQFLFEYFSETQRNKGNFPGRFSGRQFSNSRSEMNVSTLELGDSALYLCASSPGTSGRITDTQYFGPGTRLTVL.

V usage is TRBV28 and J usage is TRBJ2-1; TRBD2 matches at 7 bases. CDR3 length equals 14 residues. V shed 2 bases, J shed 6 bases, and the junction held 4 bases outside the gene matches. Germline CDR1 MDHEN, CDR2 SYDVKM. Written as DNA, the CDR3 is TGTGCCAGCAGTTTAGGGAGGGTAATCAATGAGCAGTTCTTC. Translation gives CASSLGRVINEQFF.

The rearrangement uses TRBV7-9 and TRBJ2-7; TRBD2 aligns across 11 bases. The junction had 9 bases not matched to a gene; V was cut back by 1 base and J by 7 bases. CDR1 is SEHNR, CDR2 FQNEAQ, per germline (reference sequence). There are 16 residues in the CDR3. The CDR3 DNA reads TGTGCCAGCAGCTTAGTCGGTAGCGGGAGGGCCGGGGAGCAGTACTTC. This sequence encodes CASSLVGSGRAGEQYF.

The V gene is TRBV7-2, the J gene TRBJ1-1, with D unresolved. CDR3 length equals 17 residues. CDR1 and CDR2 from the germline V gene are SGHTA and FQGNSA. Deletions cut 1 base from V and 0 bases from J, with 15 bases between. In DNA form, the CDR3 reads TGTGCCAGCAGCTTAGGGAGCCTCGGCCCCTTGAACACTGAAGCTTTCTTT. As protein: CASSLGSLGPLNTEAFF.

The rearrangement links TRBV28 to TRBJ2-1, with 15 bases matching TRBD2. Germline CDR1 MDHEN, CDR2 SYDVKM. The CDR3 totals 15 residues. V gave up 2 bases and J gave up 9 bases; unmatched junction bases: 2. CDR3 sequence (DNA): TGTGCCAGCAGTTTAGGGACTAGCGGGAGGTCTGAGCAGTTCTTC. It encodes CASSLGTSGRSEQFF. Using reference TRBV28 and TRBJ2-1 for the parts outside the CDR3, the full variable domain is DVKVTQSSRYLVKRTGEKVFLECVQDMDHENMFWYRQDPGLGLRLIYFSYDVKMKEKGDIPEGYSVSREKKERFSLILESASTNQTSMYLCASSLGTSGRSEQFFGPGTRLTVL.

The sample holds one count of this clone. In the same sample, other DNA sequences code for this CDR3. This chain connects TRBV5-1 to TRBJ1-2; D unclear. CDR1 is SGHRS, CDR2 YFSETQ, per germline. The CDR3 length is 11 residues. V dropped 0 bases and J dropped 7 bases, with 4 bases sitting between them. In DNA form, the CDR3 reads TGCGCCAGCAGCTTGGGGAGTGGCTACACCTTC. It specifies CASSLGSGYTF.

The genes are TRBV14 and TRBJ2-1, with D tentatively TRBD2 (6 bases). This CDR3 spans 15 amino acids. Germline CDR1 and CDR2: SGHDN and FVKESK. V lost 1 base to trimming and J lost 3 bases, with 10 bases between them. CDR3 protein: CASSQVLRGYNEQFF. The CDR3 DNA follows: TGTGCCAGCAGCCAAGTTCTGCGGGGCTACAATGAGCAGTTCTTC.

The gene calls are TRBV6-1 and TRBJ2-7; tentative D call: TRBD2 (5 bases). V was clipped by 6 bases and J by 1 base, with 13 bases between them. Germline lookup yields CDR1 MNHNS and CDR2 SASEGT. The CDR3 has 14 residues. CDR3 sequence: CASRFFSVSYEQYF. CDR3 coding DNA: TGTGCCAGCAGGTTCTTTAGCGTGTCCTACGAGCAGTACTTC.